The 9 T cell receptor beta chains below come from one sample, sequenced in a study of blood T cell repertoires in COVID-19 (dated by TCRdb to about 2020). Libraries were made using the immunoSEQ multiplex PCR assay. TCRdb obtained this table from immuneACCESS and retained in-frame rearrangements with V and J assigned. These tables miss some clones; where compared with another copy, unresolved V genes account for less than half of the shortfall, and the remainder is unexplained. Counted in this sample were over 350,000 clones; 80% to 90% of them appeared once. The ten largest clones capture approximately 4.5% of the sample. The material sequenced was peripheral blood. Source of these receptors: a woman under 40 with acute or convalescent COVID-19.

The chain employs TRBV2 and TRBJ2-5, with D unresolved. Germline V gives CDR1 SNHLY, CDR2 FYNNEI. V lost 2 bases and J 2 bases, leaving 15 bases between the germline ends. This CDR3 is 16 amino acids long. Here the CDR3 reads CASSELLGGGQETQYF. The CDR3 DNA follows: TGTGCCAGCAGTGAACTCTTAGGTGGCGGACAAGAGACCCAGTACTTC.

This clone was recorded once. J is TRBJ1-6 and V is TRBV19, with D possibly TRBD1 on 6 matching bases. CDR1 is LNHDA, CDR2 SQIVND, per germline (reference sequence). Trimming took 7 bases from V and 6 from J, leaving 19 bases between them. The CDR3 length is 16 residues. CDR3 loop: CASNQFLGGRNSPLHF. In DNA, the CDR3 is TGTGCCAGTAATCAGTTCCTCGGGGGGCGTAATTCACCCCTCCACTTT.

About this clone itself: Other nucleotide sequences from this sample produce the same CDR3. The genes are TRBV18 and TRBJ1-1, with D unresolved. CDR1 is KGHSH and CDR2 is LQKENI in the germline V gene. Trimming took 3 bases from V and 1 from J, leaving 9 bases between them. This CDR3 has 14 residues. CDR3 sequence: CASSPGGPNTEAFF. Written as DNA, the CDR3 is TGTGCCAGCTCACCCGGAGGGCCGAACACTGAAGCTTTCTTT.

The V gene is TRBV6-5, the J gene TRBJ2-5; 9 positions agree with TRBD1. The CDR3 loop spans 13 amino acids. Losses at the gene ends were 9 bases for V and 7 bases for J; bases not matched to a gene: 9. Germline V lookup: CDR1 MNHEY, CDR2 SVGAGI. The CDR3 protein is CARHRDRELTQYF. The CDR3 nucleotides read TGTGCCAGGCACCGGGACAGGGAACTGACCCAGTACTTC.

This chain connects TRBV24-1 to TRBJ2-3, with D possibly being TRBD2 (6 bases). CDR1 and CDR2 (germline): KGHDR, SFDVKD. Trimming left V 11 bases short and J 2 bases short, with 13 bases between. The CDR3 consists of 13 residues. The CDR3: CASAGPYTDTQYF. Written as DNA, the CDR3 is TGTGCCAGTGCGGGACCCTACACAGATACGCAGTATTTT.

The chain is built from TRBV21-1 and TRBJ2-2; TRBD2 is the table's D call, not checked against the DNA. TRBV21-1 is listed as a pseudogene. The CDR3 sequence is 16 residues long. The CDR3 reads CASSNPPDTMTGELFF. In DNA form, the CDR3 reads TGTGCCAGCAGCAACCCCCCCGATACTATGACCGGGGAGCTGTTTTTT.

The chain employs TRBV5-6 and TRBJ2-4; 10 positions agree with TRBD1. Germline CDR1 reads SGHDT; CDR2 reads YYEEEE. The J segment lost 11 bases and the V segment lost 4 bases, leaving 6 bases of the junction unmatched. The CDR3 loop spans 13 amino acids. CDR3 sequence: CASSPGTGAFQYF. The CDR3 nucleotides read TGTGCCAGCAGCCCCGGGACAGGGGCGTTTCAGTACTTC.

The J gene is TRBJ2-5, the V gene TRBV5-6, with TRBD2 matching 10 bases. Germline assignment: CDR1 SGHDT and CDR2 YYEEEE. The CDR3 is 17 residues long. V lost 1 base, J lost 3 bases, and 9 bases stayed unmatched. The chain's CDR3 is CASSLIGSSGGKETQYF. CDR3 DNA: TGTGCCAGCAGCTTGATAGGCTCTAGCGGGGGCAAAGAGACCCAGTACTTC.

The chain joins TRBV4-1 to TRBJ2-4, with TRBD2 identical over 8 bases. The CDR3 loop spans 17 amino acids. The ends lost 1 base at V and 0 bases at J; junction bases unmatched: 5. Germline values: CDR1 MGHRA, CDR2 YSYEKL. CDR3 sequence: CASSQVGRAVAKNIQYF. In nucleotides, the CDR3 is TGCGCCAGCAGCCAAGTCGGGAGGGCGGTAGCCAAAAACATTCAGTACTTC.